These 28 T cell receptor beta chains came from one sample sequenced in a study of T cells in Graves' hyperthyroidism and ophthalmopathy. Researchers took RNA transcripts and amplified the TCR beta CDR3 regions from them. First-round RT-PCR targeting the TCR CDR3 was performed with the HTBI primer set. From the multiplex PCR reads, TCRdb called clonotypes with MiXCR, one entry per CDR3 protein. Altogether around 450,000 distinct CDR3 sequences are present, about 15% being singletons, with the ten largest covering 13% to 15%. Sequences were obtained from blood. Every receptor here comes from a young woman with Graves' hyperthyroidism.

This clonotype was seen a few times. The CDR3 is CATSSVRNTEAFF. CDR3 DNA sequence: TGTGCCACCAGCAGCGTCCGGAACACTGAAGCTTTCTTT. V is TRBV15 and J is TRBJ1-1, with no clear D. The germline V and J ends were trimmed by 3 bases and 1 base, with 6 bases remaining between them. The CDR3 is 13 amino acids. Germline V gene data show CDR1 as LNHNV and CDR2 as YYDKDF (reference sequence). Full variable domain (remainder filled in from reference TRBV15 and TRBJ1-1): DAMVIQNPRYQVTQFGKPVTLSCSQTLNHNVMYWYQQKSSQAPKLLFHYYDKDFNNEADTPDNFQSRRPNTSFCFLDIRSPGLGDTAMYLCATSSVRNTEAFFGQGTRLTVV.

The count of this clonotype is one. The CDR3 loop reads CASSTRGGQGRQETQYF. The CDR3 DNA follows: TGTGCCAGTAGTACTCGCGGGGGCCAGGGTAGGCAAGAGACCCAGTACTTC. This rearrangement joins TRBV19 to TRBJ2-5; the D gene is possibly TRBD2 (7 bases). Germline V lookup: CDR1 LNHDA, CDR2 SQIVND (reference sequence). This CDR3 is 17 amino acids long. V lost 4 bases and J lost 2, with 20 bases in between.

In its sample, this clonotype was seen a few times. V gene TRBV4-3 combines with J gene TRBJ1-1, with D maybe TRBD1 (6 bases). The CDR3 consists of 16 residues. The V end lost 4 bases, the J end lost 0 bases, and 15 bases lay between the germline ends. CDR1 LGHNA and CDR2 YSLEER come from the germline V gene. CDR3 coding DNA: TGCGCCAGCAGCCCATCCGGGACATTCTTGAACACTGAAGCTTTCTTT. It codes for CASSPSGTFLNTEAFF.

V is TRBV27 and J is TRBJ2-5; D is possibly TRBD1 (5 bases). The CDR3 extends over 18 amino acids. Trimming left V 2 bases short and J 1 base short, with 20 bases between. CDR1 and CDR2 from the germline V gene are MNHEY and SMNVEV (reference sequence). This CDR3 is CASSLGAVPATLQETQYF. CDR3 nucleotide sequence: TGTGCCAGCAGTTTAGGGGCCGTGCCAGCAACCCTCCAAGAGACCCAGTACTTC.

This clonotype was detected ten times or more. V and J are TRBV6-2 or TRBV6-3 and TRBJ2-7, with D possibly being TRBD2 (6 bases). Per germline, CDR1 MNHEY and CDR2 SVGEGT. V dropped 6 bases and J dropped 3 bases, with 18 bases sitting between them. This CDR3 is built from 15 residues. CDR3 in DNA: TGTGCCAGCAGATCAGCGACTAGTTTTGGCTACGAGCAGTACTTC. Protein sequence: CASRSATSFGYEQYF.

This clonotype was seen repeatedly, ten times or more. The genes are TRBV18 and TRBJ1-2; the D is unclear. V was trimmed by 2 bases and J by 8 bases, leaving 15 bases between them. CDR3 size: 14 residues. Germline values: CDR1 KGHSH, CDR2 LQKENI. Here the CDR3 DNA reads TGTGCCAGCTCACCAAGCGCAGATCGACGGGGCTACACCTTC. Encoded protein: CASSPSADRRGYTF.

This clonotype was counted many times. V and J are TRBV11-2 and TRBJ2-3; D gene unclear. Trimming cost V 4 bases and J 2 bases, with 13 bases left between them. This CDR3 comprises 15 residues. The germline CDR1 and CDR2 sequences are SGHAT and FQNNGV. The CDR3 DNA follows: TGTGCCAGCAGCTCCGCCCCAGTTTTCACAGATACGCAGTATTTT. Translated, it gives CASSSAPVFTDTQYF.

This clonotype was picked up many times. The chain carries TRBV11-2 and TRBJ2-3, with 7 positions matching TRBD1. Germline CDR1 and CDR2: SGHAT and FQNNGV. The CDR3 loop spans 17 amino acids. Germline trimming cut 1 base from V and 1 base from J; bases unmatched to any gene: 8. DNA of the CDR3: TGTGCCAGCAGCTTAGGCTACAGGGGAAAGGGCACAGATACGCAGTATTTT. Protein product: CASSLGYRGKGTDTQYF. The full variable domain, with the rest looked up from reference TRBV11-2 and TRBJ2-3, is EAGVAQSPRYKIIEKRQSVAFWCNPISGHATLYWYQQILGQGPKLLIQFQNNGVVDDSQLPKDRFSAERLKGVDSTLKIQPAKLEDSAVYLCASSLGYRGKGTDTQYFGPGTRLTVL.

This clonotype was seen a single time. The V call is TRBV2, the J call TRBJ1-2, with D possibly being TRBD1 (6 bases). Germline CDR1 SNHLY, CDR2 FYNNEI. Between the trimmed V and J ends, which lost 3 bases and 7 bases, there was a span of 18 bases. The CDR3 contains 15 residues. Written as DNA, the CDR3 is TGTGCCAGCAGTGAGGAAGGATCCGGGGGCCGTGGCTACACCTTC. Amino acid sequence: CASSEEGSGGRGYTF.

This clonotype was observed many times. The chain couples TRBV12-3 or TRBV12-4 to TRBJ2-5; D unclear. V lost 0 bases to trimming and J lost 2 bases, with 4 bases between them. The CDR3 has 13 amino acids. CDR3 in amino acids: CASSLALQETQYF. CDR3 nucleotide sequence: TGTGCCAGCAGTTTAGCACTACAAGAGACCCAGTACTTC.

This clonotype was observed at least ten times. The chain is built from TRBV6-1 and TRBJ2-1; no clear D. The germline gives CDR1 MNHNS, CDR2 SASEGT. The CDR3 is 15 amino acids. The V gene lost 4 bases and the J gene lost 0 bases, with 10 bases spanning the gap. The CDR3 spells CASSVYDASYNEQFF. The CDR3 region has the DNA TGTGCCAGCAGTGTTTATGATGCCTCCTACAATGAGCAGTTCTTC.

Many counts were recorded for this clonotype. The genes are TRBV20-1 and TRBJ2-3, with 8 positions matching TRBD2. The CDR3 sequence is 14 residues long. CDR1 is DFQATT and CDR2 is SNEGSKA in the germline V gene (reference sequence). V lost 3 bases, J lost 4 bases, and 6 bases stayed unmatched. This CDR3 is CSASGGGMADTQYF. CDR3 sequence (DNA): TGCAGTGCTAGCGGCGGGGGGATGGCAGATACGCAGTATTTT.

This clonotype appeared a single time. J is TRBJ1-5 and V is TRBV19; D remains ambiguous. From germline, CDR1 is LNHDA and CDR2 SQIVND (reference sequence). This CDR3 is built from 12 residues. With 3 bases removed from V and 4 bases from J, the gap between germline ends came to 4 bases. DNA for the CDR3: TGTGCCAGTAGTATCCGAAATCAGCCCCAGCATTTT. It translates to CASSIRNQPQHF. Filled out from reference TRBV19 and TRBJ1-5, the complete variable domain reads DGGITQSPKYLFRKEGQNVTLSCEQNLNHDAMYWYRQDPGQGLRLIYYSQIVNDFQKGDIAEGYSVSREKKESFPLTVTSAQKNPTAFYLCASSIRNQPQHFGDGTRLSIL.

This clonotype was seen repeatedly, ten times or more. The chain recombines TRBV29-1 with TRBJ1-1; 10 bases line up with TRBD1. Trimming took 7 bases from V and 0 from J; bases not matched to a gene: 5. Germline assignment: CDR1 SQVTM and CDR2 ANQGSEA. CDR3 length: 14 amino acids. CDR3 residues: CSAQGQGMNTEAFF. Written as DNA, the CDR3 is TGCAGCGCCCAGGGACAGGGGATGAACACTGAAGCTTTCTTT.

There are many counts of this clonotype. This chain joins TRBV18 and TRBJ1-2; no firm D call. This CDR3 has 16 amino acids. Deletions cut 3 bases from V and 2 bases from J, with 16 bases between. From germline, CDR1 is KGHSH and CDR2 LQKENI. The CDR3 region is CASSPRNGGRNYGYTF. The CDR3 DNA reads TGTGCCAGCTCACCCCGTAATGGCGGGAGGAACTATGGCTACACCTTC. Complete variable domain (other parts from reference TRBV18 and TRBJ1-2): NAGVMQNPRHLVRRRGQEARLRCSPMKGHSHVYWYRQLPEEGLKFMVYLQKENIIDESGMPKERFSAEFPKEGPSILRIQQVVRGDSAAYFCASSPRNGGRNYGYTFGSGTRLTVV.

Concerning this clonotype: Just one base apart from a much larger clone, this may be a read error. V gene TRBV3-1 combines with J gene TRBJ2-1, with TRBD2 identical over 15 bases. The J call may be wrong; the DNA end is better matched by TRBJ2-7. The CDR3 loop spans 15 amino acids. Per germline, CDR1 LGHDT and CDR2 YNNKEL (reference sequence). The CDR3 coding sequence is TGTGCCAGTGGACTAGCGGGAGGGCCGAACAATGAGCAGTACTTC. Amino acids: CASGLAGGPNNEQYF.

This clonotype was observed many times. The gene calls are TRBV9 and TRBJ2-5, with D uncertain. The germline CDR1 and CDR2 sequences are SGDLS and YYNGEE. This CDR3 spans 13 amino acids. Trimming stripped 4 bases from V and 3 bases from J, with 10 bases between. The CDR3 bases are TGTGCCAGCAGCACACGGCTAGAAGAGACCCAGTACTTC. This sequence encodes CASSTRLEETQYF.

This clonotype was counted at least ten times. The chain uses TRBV2 and TRBJ1-2, with TRBD1 matching over 7 bases. The CDR3 sequence is 15 residues long. Germline CDR1 is SNHLY and CDR2 is FYNNEI. After removal of 6 bases from V and 8 bases from J, the junction contained 15 bases not matched to a gene. For the CDR3, the DNA is TGTGCCAGCAGCGGGGACAGTGGGGTGTCTGGAGGCTACACCTTC. This translates into CASSGDSGVSGGYTF.

This clonotype has only a few counts. With a much larger clone just one base away, this may be a read error. Because the CDR3 is missing its conserved closing phenylalanine or tryptophan, this is likely a read error. This rearrangement joins TRBV11-2 to TRBJ2-7; maybe TRBD1 (5 bases). From germline, CDR1 is SGHAT and CDR2 FQNNGV. The CDR3 totals 14 residues. V was pared by 1 base and J by 2 bases, with 9 bases between. This chain's CDR3 is CASSLGQGTYEQYL. The DNA of the CDR3 is TGTGCCAGCAGCTTAGGGCAGGGAACCTACGAGCAGTACCTC.

This clonotype has just a few counts. The rearrangement joins TRBV3-1 to TRBJ2-5, with 10 bases aligning to TRBD2. After removal of 2 bases from V and 5 bases from J, the junction contained 11 bases not matched to a gene. The CDR3 length is 17 residues. The V gene's germline CDR1 is LGHDT and CDR2 YNNKEL (reference sequence). Here the CDR3 reads CASSQLLAGGPQETQYF. For the CDR3, the DNA is TGTGCCAGCAGCCAACTGTTAGCGGGGGGCCCCCAGGAGACCCAGTACTTC.

As to this clonotype: One base away lies a much larger clone, so this may be a sequencing read error. The chain joins TRBV15 to TRBJ1-1; no firm D call. CDR3 length equals 14 residues. Germline V gives CDR1 LNHNV, CDR2 YYDKDF (reference sequence). The CDR3 loop reads CTTSTRTVNTEAFF. The CDR3, as DNA: TGTACCACCAGCACAAGGACTGTGAACACTGAAGCTTTCTTT.

Ten or more counts support this clonotype. The chain recombines TRBV6-1 with TRBJ1-2; the D gene is possibly TRBD1 (6 bases). This CDR3 comprises 15 residues. The ends were cut back, 6 bases at V and 8 bases at J, with 22 bases in the middle. Germline V CDR1 and CDR2: MNHNS, SASEGT. The CDR3 nucleotides are TGTGCCAGCAGATCACCTTCTCAGGGGAGGCACGGCTACACCTTC. Protein sequence: CASRSPSQGRHGYTF.

CDR3 DNA: TGTGCCAGCAGCCAAGAAATTCGTCAGGGTAACGGCGGGAGGGCTTCCTACAATGAGCAGTTCTTC. Translation gives CASSQEIRQGNGGRASYNEQFF. V usage is TRBV3-1 and J usage is TRBJ2-1; TRBD2 agrees at 9 bases. This CDR3 spans 22 amino acids. V trimming: 0 bases; J trimming: 1 base; junction bases outside the gene matches: 19. Germline values: CDR1 LGHDT, CDR2 YNNKEL (reference sequence).

This clonotype was counted at least ten times. V gene TRBV7-9 combines with J gene TRBJ2-3, with TRBD2 identical over 7 bases. The CDR3 has 15 amino acids. The ends lost 8 bases at V and 4 bases at J; junction bases unmatched: 12. Looked up from germline, CDR1 is SEHNR and CDR2 is FQNEAQ (reference sequence). CDR3 amino acids: CASGTGGGGADTQYF. In nucleotides, the CDR3 is TGTGCCAGCGGAACGGGTGGCGGGGGAGCAGATACGCAGTATTTT. The variable domain in full, completed from reference TRBV7-9 and TRBJ2-3, reads DTGVSQNPRHKITKRGQNVTFRCDPISEHNRLYWYRQTLGQGPEFLTYFQNEAQLEKSRLLSDRFSAERPKGSFSTLEIQRTEQGDSAMYLCASGTGGGGADTQYFGPGTRLTVL.

In its sample, this clonotype was seen many times. The genes are TRBV20-1 and TRBJ1-1; D may be TRBD1 (6 bases). Germline V CDR1 and CDR2: DFQATT, SNEGSKA (reference sequence). The CDR3 covers 13 residues. Trimming stripped 3 bases from V and 5 bases from J, with 13 bases between. In DNA form, the CDR3 reads TGCAGTGCTAGTGATGGAAGGGGGACTGAAGCTTTCTTT. Translated, it gives CSASDGRGTEAFF.

This chain connects TRBV11-2 to TRBJ2-3; no reliable D call. Looked up from germline, CDR1 is SGHAT and CDR2 is FQNNGV. Deletions cut 6 bases from V and 0 bases from J, with 16 bases between. This CDR3 region has 16 residues. The CDR3 nucleotides read TGTGCCAGCAGTTACGACCGATATTCTAGCACAGATACGCAGTATTTT. Residues: CASSYDRYSSTDTQYF.

This clonotype was observed many times. The chain uses TRBV28 and TRBJ1-6; no clear D. CDR3 length: 14 amino acids. The ends were cut back, 6 bases at V and 7 bases at J, with 13 bases in the middle. CDR1 MDHEN and CDR2 SYDVKM come from the germline V gene. The CDR3: CASSPVIRNSPLHF. For the CDR3, the DNA is TGTGCCAGCAGCCCGGTCATTCGGAATTCACCCCTCCACTTT.

The gene calls are TRBV19 and TRBJ1-5; D possibly corresponds to TRBD1 (6 bases). The CDR3 consists of 15 residues. CDR1 LNHDA and CDR2 SQIVND come from the germline V gene (reference sequence). V shed 5 bases and J shed 4 bases, with 15 bases lying between them. The CDR3: CASSARQAINQPQHF. The CDR3 DNA is TGTGCCAGTAGTGCCCGACAGGCCATTAATCAGCCCCAGCATTTT.